Below are 21 T cell receptor beta chains sequenced from a single sample in a study of blood T cell repertoires in COVID-19. Here immunoSEQ multiplex PCR was the method, and the copy in TCRdb shows in-frame clones only, minus some. The sample carries a few hundred thousand clones, approximately 82% recorded once. Sequencing input: peripheral blood. These receptor sequences come from a woman between 18 and 29 years old with acute or convalescent COVID-19.

V usage is TRBV7-2 and J usage is TRBJ1-6; 8 bases align to TRBD1. This CDR3 comprises 18 residues. CDR1 and CDR2 from the germline V gene are SGHTA and FQGNSA. The junction had 9 bases not matched to a gene; V was cut back by 5 bases and J by 0 bases. Written as DNA, the CDR3 is TGTGCCAGCAGCACCGAGAGGGACAGGAGCTCCTATAATTCACCCCTCCACTTT. It yields the protein CASSTERDRSSYNSPLHF.

The rearrangement uses TRBV29-1 and TRBJ2-7, with a weak D call TRBD2 (7 bases). V was clipped by 2 bases and J by 7 bases, with 15 bases between them. The CDR3 extends over 13 amino acids. The germline V gene encodes CDR1 SQVTM and CDR2 ANQGSEA. The CDR3 sequence: CSVEWGGGYEQYF. The CDR3 nucleotides read TGCAGCGTTGAATGGGGGGGCGGTTATGAGCAGTACTTC.

This chain's CDR3 is CASSERTDNQPQHF. CDR3 DNA: TGTGCCAGCAGTGAAAGGACAGATAATCAGCCCCAGCATTTT. J is TRBJ1-5 and V is TRBV6-1; D may be TRBD1 (6 bases). The V end was cut by 2 bases, the J end by 4 bases, with 9 bases between. This CDR3 is built from 14 residues. CDR1 and CDR2 (germline): MNHNS, SASEGT.

This chain connects TRBV28 to TRBJ1-5, with no clear D. From germline, CDR1 is MDHEN and CDR2 SYDVKM. V lost 8 bases and J 4 bases, leaving 15 bases between the germline ends. CDR3 length equals 14 residues. Here the CDR3 reads CASGRRVGNQPQHF. In DNA, the CDR3 is TGTGCCAGCGGGAGGCGGGTTGGAAATCAGCCCCAGCATTTT.

This clone was seen just once. This rearrangement joins TRBV20-1 to TRBJ1-2; possible D gene TRBD1, 6 bases. In germline, CDR1 is DFQATT, CDR2 SNEGSKA (reference sequence). V dropped 3 bases and J dropped 2 bases, with 10 bases sitting between them. The CDR3 extends over 13 amino acids. The CDR3 reads CSASAGANYGYTF. CDR3 in DNA: TGCAGTGCTAGTGCAGGGGCGAACTATGGCTACACCTTC.

This clone came up once. CDR3 sequence (DNA): TGTGCCAGTAGTATGGGGCAGGGTACCTACAATGAGCAGTTCTTC. The encoded protein is CASSMGQGTYNEQFF. The chain uses TRBV19 and TRBJ2-1; possibly TRBD1 for D (5 bases). CDR1 LNHDA and CDR2 SQIVND come from the germline V gene (reference sequence). The CDR3 is 15 amino acids. With 3 bases removed from V and 2 bases from J, the gap between germline ends came to 11 bases.

The chain is built from TRBV18 and TRBJ2-3; 15 bases fit TRBD2. The CDR3 has 15 residues. Per the germline V gene, CDR1 is KGHSH and CDR2 is LQKENI. Germline trimming cut 6 bases from V and 5 bases from J; bases unmatched to any gene: 3. Here the CDR3 reads CASSGLAGGQDTQYF. CDR3 bases: TGTGCCAGCTCTGGACTAGCGGGAGGGCAAGATACGCAGTATTTT.

The chain employs TRBV19 and TRBJ2-5, with 15 nucleotides matching TRBD2. The CDR3 has 16 residues. Germline loops: CDR1 LNHDA, CDR2 SQIVND (reference sequence). Germline trimming cut 4 bases from V and 5 bases from J; bases unmatched to any gene: 5. The CDR3: CASSTGLAGGRETQYF. The CDR3 DNA is TGTGCCAGTAGTACAGGACTAGCGGGAGGGAGGGAGACCCAGTACTTC.

This sequence joins TRBV28 and TRBJ2-5, with 11 bases aligning to TRBD2. Losses at the gene ends were 1 base for V and 3 bases for J; bases not matched to a gene: 13. Germline-derived CDR1 and CDR2 are MDHEN and SYDVKM. The CDR3 covers 19 residues. This chain's CDR3 is CASSLLFGTSGRDKETQYF. As DNA, the CDR3 is TGTGCCAGCAGTTTATTATTTGGCACTAGCGGGAGAGATAAAGAGACCCAGTACTTC.

This rearrangement joins TRBV28 to TRBJ2-1; a weak D match, TRBD2 (6 bases). V lost 5 bases and J 8 bases, leaving 16 bases between the germline ends. CDR1 and CDR2 (germline): MDHEN, SYDVKM. CDR3 length: 14 amino acids. CDR3: CASSVTRPGDEQFF. The CDR3 DNA is TGTGCCAGCAGTGTGACTAGGCCCGGGGATGAGCAGTTCTTC. The variable domain in full, completed from reference TRBV28 and TRBJ2-1, reads DVKVTQSSRYLVKRTGEKVFLECVQDMDHENMFWYRQDPGLGLRLIYFSYDVKMKEKGDIPEGYSVSREKKERFSLILESASTNQTSMYLCASSVTRPGDEQFFGPGTRLTVL.

The sample holds a few counts of this clone. V usage is TRBV4-2 and J usage is TRBJ1-2; D call uncertain. CDR1 and CDR2 from the germline V gene are LGHNA and YNFKEQ. Trimming left V 2 bases short and J 3 bases short, with 13 bases between. The CDR3 is 15 amino acids. CDR3 residues: CASSQPLRTHYGYTF. In DNA form, the CDR3 reads TGTGCCAGCAGCCAACCCCTCCGGACTCACTATGGCTACACCTTC.

This rearrangement joins TRBV5-1 to TRBJ1-2, with 10 bases matching TRBD1. V shed 2 bases and J 7 bases; nucleotides not matched to a gene: 5. Germline-derived CDR1 and CDR2 are SGHRS and YFSETQ. This CDR3 comprises 14 residues. Here the CDR3 reads CASSFGQGVFGYTF. CDR3 sequence (DNA): TGCGCCAGCAGCTTCGGACAGGGGGTCTTTGGCTACACCTTC.

This chain connects TRBV19 to TRBJ2-7; TRBD1 matches at 8 bases. In germline, CDR1 is LNHDA, CDR2 SQIVND (reference sequence). The CDR3 is made up of 15 amino acids. V was pared by 1 base and J by 1 base, with 3 bases of the junction left unmatched. DNA of the CDR3: TGTGCCAGTAGTATAGCTCGGGACAGGTCCTACGAGCAGTACTTC. This translates into CASSIARDRSYEQYF.

The rearrangement uses TRBV4-2 and TRBJ2-7; 7 nucleotides agree with TRBD1. From germline, CDR1 is LGHNA and CDR2 YNFKEQ. This CDR3 is 15 amino acids long. The V segment lost 0 bases and the J segment 7 bases; nucleotides outside the gene matches: 9. As DNA, the CDR3 is TGTGCCAGCAGCCAAGAGTGGACAGGTAGCAGAGAGCAGTACTTC. Amino acid sequence: CASSQEWTGSREQYF.

The V gene is TRBV7-3, the J gene TRBJ2-1, with TRBD2 matching 13 bases. This CDR3 spans 15 amino acids. From germline, CDR1 is SGHTA and CDR2 FQGTGA. The V gene end was trimmed by 3 bases and the J gene end by 6 bases; junction bases not matched to a gene: 2. The CDR3 sequence: CASSLGTSGVNEQFF. As DNA, the CDR3 is TGTGCCAGCAGCTTGGGGACTAGCGGGGTCAATGAGCAGTTCTTC.

V gene TRBV5-5 combines with J gene TRBJ2-4; TRBD1 aligns across 11 bases. Germline V CDR1 and CDR2: SGHKS, YYEKEE (reference sequence). The CDR3 totals 19 residues. V was clipped by 4 bases and J by 0 bases; unmatched bases: 12. CDR3 region: CASSPSGTGGDLAKNIQYF. The DNA of the CDR3 is TGTGCCAGCAGCCCATCGGGGACAGGGGGAGATCTAGCCAAAAACATTCAGTACTTC.

The gene calls are TRBV27 and TRBJ2-3; tentatively, D is TRBD2 (6 bases). CDR1 is MNHEY, CDR2 SMNVEV, per germline (reference sequence). The V and J ends lost 5 bases and 8 bases respectively, with 26 bases between them. CDR3 size: 17 residues. The DNA of the CDR3 is TGTGCCAGCAGTCCGCCCGGGTTCGGGGGACGATCTAGTACGCAGTATTTT. Residues: CASSPPGFGGRSSTQYF.

This rearrangement joins TRBV6-2 or TRBV6-3 to TRBJ2-7, with TRBD1 matching over 7 bases. This CDR3 is built from 14 residues. Germline V gene data show CDR1 as MNHEY and CDR2 as SVGEGT. The V gene end was trimmed by 5 bases and the J gene end by 4 bases; junction bases not matched to a gene: 8. CDR3 residues: CASSPTGQYYEQYF. DNA for the CDR3: TGTGCCAGCAGTCCCACGGGACAGTATTACGAGCAGTACTTC.

This clone turned up a few times. The V call is TRBV28, the J call TRBJ1-1; D gene uncertain. Trimming left V 1 base short and J 10 bases short, with 10 bases between. The germline CDR1 and CDR2 sequences are MDHEN and SYDVKM. CDR3 length equals 12 residues. The CDR3 is CASSLSPGLAFF. The CDR3 DNA follows: TGTGCCAGCAGTTTATCTCCAGGTTTAGCTTTCTTT.

The chain combines TRBV28 with TRBJ1-2; weak D call: TRBD1 (5 bases). Germline V gene sequence: CDR1 MDHEN, CDR2 SYDVKM. The CDR3 extends over 12 amino acids. V lost 4 bases, J lost 8 bases, and 11 bases lay in between. The CDR3 loop reads CASSSPGKGYTF. The CDR3 bases are TGTGCCAGCAGTTCTCCAGGGAAAGGCTACACCTTC.

V gene TRBV10-3 combines with J gene TRBJ1-6; TRBD1 matches at 9 bases. The ends lost 3 bases at V and 7 bases at J; junction bases unmatched: 4. The CDR3 is 15 amino acids. In germline, CDR1 is ENHRY, CDR2 SYGVKD. The CDR3 nucleotides read TGTGCCATCAGTGAACCGGGACAGGGAAATTCACCCCTCCACTTT. It yields the protein CAISEPGQGNSPLHF.